These T cell receptor beta chains were read from a single sample in a study of shared clonotypes between healthy human individuals. This table comes from immunoSEQ multiplex PCR, and its TCRdb copy is limited to in-frame clones, with some not included. The sample carries fewer than 200,000 clones, 90% to 95% recorded once. The sequencing input was naive CD4+ T cells sorted from blood. The receptor set was obtained from a woman in her 30s in good health. Each CDR3 is given with its conserved first and last residue. D genes are given only for firm matches. Expanded clones are given a class, and other clones once, few, many or no size at all.

D gene,J gene,V gene,clone size,CDR3 DNA,CDR3 protein
TRBD2,TRBJ2-7,TRBV28,NA,TGTGCCAGCAGTTTCCACTTGAGCATAGCGGGAGTTAACTACGAGCAGTACTTC,CASSFHLSIAGVNYEQYF
TRBD2,TRBJ2-4,TRBV7-2,once,TGTGCCAGCAGCGTGTTACTGTGGACTAGCGGGAGGGTAAACATTCAGTACTTC,CASSVLLWTSGRVNIQYF
TRBD2,TRBJ2-7,TRBV19,NA,TGTGCCAGTAGTCCCCAGACTAGCGGAGACTACGAGCAGTACTTC,CASSPQTSGDYEQYF
TRBD2,TRBJ2-1,TRBV5-1,NA,TGCGCCAGCAGCCTTAGCGGGATAGGCGCCTACAATGAGCAGTTCTTC,CASSLSGIGAYNEQFF
NA,TRBJ2-1,TRBV6-4,NA,TGTGCCAGCAGTTCAGTGGGTAAGGAGCAGTTCTTC,CASSSVGKEQFF
NA,TRBJ1-1,TRBV5-1,NA,TGCGCCAGCAGCTTGGAAGGGGGGACTGAAGCTTTCTTT,CASSLEGGTEAFF
NA,TRBJ2-3,TRBV30,NA,TGTGCCTGGAGTCGTCCGACTTCCCCGGGCGGGCATACGCAGTATTTT,CAWSRPTSPGGHTQYF
TRBD1,TRBJ2-7,TRBV5-4,NA,TGTGCCAGCAGCTTGCAGGGGGCTTTCTCCTACGAGCAGTACTTC,CASSLQGAFSYEQYF
TRBD1,TRBJ1-4,TRBV28,NA,TGTGCCAGCAGTACCCAACGTATCGAGGGACAGCCAACTAATGAAAAACTGTTTTTT,CASSTQRIEGQPTNEKLFF
NA,TRBJ1-5,TRBV5-1,NA,TGCGCCAGCAGCTTGGGCAGAGGGGATCAGCCCCAGCATTTT,CASSLGRGDQPQHF
NA,TRBJ2-4,TRBV28,NA,TGTGCCAGCAGTTTACCCCGTCTGGGGGAGGCCAAAAACATTCAGTACTTC,CASSLPRLGEAKNIQYF
TRBD2,TRBJ2-2,TRBV28,once,TGTGCCAGCATTAATAGCGGGAGGCACACCGGGGAGCTGTTTTTT,CASINSGRHTGELFF
TRBD2,TRBJ2-1,TRBV6-1,NA,TGTGCCAGCAGTGACCGAGCGGGACCCACATACAATGAGCAGTTCTTC,CASSDRAGPTYNEQFF
NA,TRBJ1-1,TRBV29-1,NA,TGCAGCGTTGGTTTTAACAGAAGGGCTGAAGCTTTCTTT,CSVGFNRRAEAFF
NA,TRBJ2-7,TRBV4-1,NA,TGCGCCAGCAGCCAAGCGCCCCGATACGGCACCTACGAGCAGTACTTC,CASSQAPRYGTYEQYF
NA,TRBJ1-5,TRBV2,NA,TGTGCCAGCAGTGAAGCCTTCGCCTATGCGAGCAATCAGCCCCAGCATTTT,CASSEAFAYASNQPQHF
TRBD1,TRBJ1-5,TRBV6-1,once,TGTGCCAGCAGTGCGACAGGGTGGCGGGAAAGCAATCAGCCCCAGCATTTT,CASSATGWRESNQPQHF
NA,TRBJ2-3,TRBV28,NA,TGTGCCAGCAGTTTTTCCGATACGCAGTATTTT,CASSFSDTQYF
NA,TRBJ2-7,TRBV5-1,once,TGCGCCAGCAGCCCGGGGACACCTACCTACGAGCAGTACTTC,CASSPGTPTYEQYF
NA,TRBJ2-7,TRBV6-1,NA,TGTGCCAGCAGGGAGTACGGGGTTCCCTACGAGCAGTACTTC,CASREYGVPYEQYF
NA,TRBJ2-7,TRBV28,NA,TGTGCCAGCAGTTTAGGGGTTGTCGGCAGCTACGAGCAGTACTTC,CASSLGVVGSYEQYF
NA,TRBJ2-6,TRBV21-1,NA,TGTGCCAGCAGCATGAGGGCCTCTGGGGCCAACGTCCTGACTTTC,CASSMRASGANVLTF
TRBD2,TRBJ2-7,TRBV9,NA,TGTGCCAGCAGCCCCCAGGCGGGAGGGCCTTTCGAGCAGTACTTC,CASSPQAGGPFEQYF
NA,TRBJ2-7,TRBV5-1,NA,TGCGCCAGCAGCTTGGATTACGAGCAGTACTTC,CASSLDYEQYF
TRBD1,TRBJ2-7,TRBV6-6,NA,TGTGCCAGCAGCCCCGGGGGGACAGGGAACTACGAGCAGTACTTC,CASSPGGTGNYEQYF
TRBD2,TRBJ2-7,TRBV7-7,NA,TGTGCCAGCAGCTTACGGCGGGAGGGCCCTTCTCCCTACGAGCAGTACTTC,CASSLRREGPSPYEQYF
NA,TRBJ2-7,TRBV4-2,NA,TGTGCCAGCAGCCAAGACGACATAAAATCCTACGAGCAGTACTTC,CASSQDDIKSYEQYF
NA,TRBJ1-2,TRBV6-5,NA,TGTGCCAGCCACTCGGGCGGGACGGCTAACTATGGCTACACCTTC,CASHSGGTANYGYTF
NA,TRBJ1-6,TRBV27,NA,TGTGCCAGCAGTTTATCGCGGCCAAATTCACCCCTCCACTTT,CASSLSRPNSPLHF